The 21 T cell receptor beta chains in this list originate from one sample, sequenced in a study of T cell responses to AZD1222 COVID-19 vaccine. Using immunoSEQ multiplex PCR, the repertoire was profiled, and TCRdb retains in-frame clones only, with some absent. The sample has 140,000 to 150,000 clones; 92% are singletons. The starting material was peripheral blood, obtained 28 days after the second AZD1222 dose. The origin of the receptors is an adult who received the AZD1222 COVID-19 vaccine.

The sample holds one count of this clone. The chain employs TRBV19 and TRBJ1-1; D uncertain. The CDR3 covers 17 residues. V dropped 1 base and J dropped 0 bases, with 15 bases sitting between them. Germline lookup yields CDR1 LNHDA and CDR2 SQIVND (reference sequence). This chain's CDR3 is CASSIGGWAVMNTEAFF. The CDR3 region has the DNA TGTGCCAGTAGTATAGGAGGCTGGGCAGTAATGAACACTGAAGCTTTCTTT.

This chain joins TRBV7-9 and TRBJ2-2; 8 positions agree with TRBD1. This CDR3 comprises 15 residues. J was trimmed by 1 base and V by 5 bases; bases with no gene match: 3. In germline, CDR1 is SEHNR, CDR2 FQNEAQ (reference sequence). CDR3 DNA sequence: TGTGCCAGCAGCCTAGGACAGGGGAACACCGGGGAGCTGTTTTTT. Encoded protein: CASSLGQGNTGELFF.

The chain combines TRBV28 with TRBJ1-5, with 9 bases fitting TRBD1. Germline V gene sequence: CDR1 MDHEN, CDR2 SYDVKM. This CDR3 has 16 amino acids. V lost 6 bases to trimming and J lost 4 bases; unmatched junction nucleotides: 10. CDR3 residues: CASSWTGEGTNQPQHF. CDR3 coding DNA: TGTGCCAGCAGCTGGACAGGGGAGGGCACAAATCAGCCCCAGCATTTT.

CDR3 bases: TGTGCCAGCAGCCTCGGGACAGGAGGCGGCTACACCTTC. It encodes CASSLGTGGGYTF. V usage is TRBV13 and J usage is TRBJ1-2; 8 nucleotides align to TRBD1. This CDR3 is 13 amino acids long. With V trimmed by 5 bases and J by 8 bases, 7 bases remained unmatched. Per the germline V gene, CDR1 is PRHDT and CDR2 is FYEKMQ (reference sequence).

The chain uses TRBV3-1 (or the pseudogene TRBV3-2) and TRBJ2-2, with D perhaps being TRBD1 or TRBD2 (5 bases each). V lost 4 bases and J 3 bases, leaving 12 bases between the germline ends. CDR3 size: 15 residues. The germline CDR1 and CDR2 sequences are LGHDT and YNNKEL (reference sequence). CDR3 nucleotides: TGTGCCAGCAGCCCTAAGAGGGGTCACACCGGGGAGCTGTTTTTT. Translating gives CASSPKRGHTGELFF.

The J gene is TRBJ1-1, the V gene TRBV7-9; D is unclear. The ends were cut back, 3 bases at V and 7 bases at J, with 9 bases in the middle. Germline-derived CDR1 and CDR2 are SEHNR and FQNEAQ (reference sequence). The length of the CDR3 is 12 residues. Here the CDR3 DNA reads TGTGCCAGCAGCTTGGGAACTCTTGAAGCTTTCTTT. This codes for CASSLGTLEAFF.

The J gene is TRBJ1-4, the V gene TRBV28, with 9 bases aligning to TRBD1. V was clipped by 5 bases and J by 7 bases; unmatched bases: 8. The CDR3 consists of 15 residues. In germline, CDR1 is MDHEN, CDR2 SYDVKM. The CDR3 region has the DNA TGTGCCAGCAGTCCCCCATGGGACAGGGTTGAAAAACTGTTTTTT. This encodes CASSPPWDRVEKLFF.

The rearrangement joins TRBV7-8 to TRBJ1-2; D may be TRBD1 (6 bases). Germline V lookup: CDR1 SGHVS, CDR2 FQNEAQ. The CDR3 sequence is 16 residues long. V lost 0 bases, J lost 2 bases, and 13 bases lay in between. The CDR3 sequence is CASSLASGALNYGYTF. In DNA form, the CDR3 reads TGTGCCAGCAGCTTAGCGTCGGGGGCCCTAAACTATGGCTACACCTTC.

The chain couples TRBV6-2 or TRBV6-3 to TRBJ2-2; possibly TRBD1 or TRBD2 for D (5 bases each). Trimming shortened V by 2 bases and J by 5 bases, and 9 bases separated the two germline ends. The CDR3 loop spans 14 amino acids. Germline-derived CDR1 and CDR2 are MNHEY and SVGEGT. The CDR3 DNA follows: TGTGCCAGCAGTTACCGCAGGGAGACCGGGGAGCTGTTTTTT. Translating it yields CASSYRRETGELFF.

The genes are TRBV18 and TRBJ1-5; 12 nucleotides agree with TRBD1. This CDR3 comprises 20 residues. V lost 1 base, J lost 2 bases, and 12 bases stayed unmatched. Germline CDR1 reads KGHSH; CDR2 reads LQKENI. The CDR3 protein is CASSPREFGTGGQGNQPQHF. The CDR3 DNA reads as TGTGCCAGCTCACCACGAGAATTCGGGACAGGGGGCCAAGGCAATCAGCCCCAGCATTTT.

The chain recombines TRBV28 with TRBJ1-1; no clear D. V was pared by 8 bases and J by 1 base, with 14 bases between. In germline, CDR1 is MDHEN, CDR2 SYDVKM. This CDR3 contains 14 residues. Here the CDR3 DNA reads TGTGCCAGCCTGTCAGCGGGTTCGAACACTGAAGCTTTCTTT. It translates to CASLSAGSNTEAFF.

The CDR3 region is CASSFPWTGEKLFF. The DNA of the CDR3 is TGTGCCAGCAGCTTCCCCTGGACAGGAGAAAAACTGTTTTTT. This rearrangement joins TRBV11-2 to TRBJ1-4, with 7 bases lining up with TRBD1. V lost 3 bases, J lost 8 bases, and 6 bases stayed unmatched. Germline CDR1 SGHAT, CDR2 FQNNGV. This CDR3 region has 14 residues.

The CDR3 bases are TGTGCCACCAGTGATGACATCTACAATGAGCAGTTCTTC. Translating it yields CATSDDIYNEQFF. The chain has TRBV24-1 and TRBJ2-1; D not resolved. Germline V gene data show CDR1 as KGHDR and CDR2 as SFDVKD. The CDR3 has 13 amino acids. Trimming cost V 3 bases and J 3 bases, with 5 bases left between them.

The chain uses TRBV4-3 and TRBJ2-7, with 8 bases matching TRBD1. The V gene end was trimmed by 3 bases and the J gene end by 5 bases; junction bases not matched to a gene: 6. Germline V gene data show CDR1 as LGHNA and CDR2 as YSLEER. The CDR3 covers 14 residues. In nucleotides, the CDR3 is TGCGCCAGCAGCCAGACGGACAGGGAACACGAGCAGTACTTC. It yields the protein CASSQTDREHEQYF.

The V call is TRBV3-1 (or the pseudogene TRBV3-2), the J call TRBJ2-7, with D perhaps assigned TRBD1 or TRBD2 (5 bases each). The length of the CDR3 is 15 residues. Between the trimmed V and J ends, which lost 4 bases and 6 bases, there was a span of 19 bases. CDR1 is LGHDT and CDR2 is YNNKEL in the germline V gene (reference sequence). CDR3 amino acids: CASSRAMGAGREQYF. The CDR3 DNA is TGTGCCAGCAGCCGAGCCATGGGAGCAGGGCGCGAGCAGTACTTC.

This clone is a singleton in its sample. The genes are TRBV5-1 and TRBJ2-1, with 13 bases matching TRBD2. Germline V gives CDR1 SGHRS, CDR2 YFSETQ. V lost 0 bases to trimming and J lost 3 bases; unmatched junction nucleotides: 6. The CDR3 length is 18 residues. The DNA for the CDR3 is TGCGCCAGCAGCTTGGAAGGGACTAGCGGGATACGCTACAATGAGCAGTTCTTC. Protein product: CASSLEGTSGIRYNEQFF.

This clone was detected once. V gene TRBV18 combines with J gene TRBJ2-1; no definite D call. Germline CDR1 KGHSH, CDR2 LQKENI. The CDR3 is 14 amino acids. V lost 3 bases, J lost 1 base, and 7 bases lay in between. DNA for the CDR3: TGTGCCAGCTCACCTCCCAAATCCTACAATGAGCAGTTCTTC. This sequence encodes CASSPPKSYNEQFF.

This rearrangement joins TRBV7-2 to TRBJ2-7; possibly TRBD2 for D (6 bases). The CDR3 is 16 residues long. Germline CDR1 is SGHTA and CDR2 is FQGNSA. V was clipped by 3 bases and J by 3 bases, with 18 bases between them. The CDR3 DNA is TGTGCCAGCAGCTTGGAGAGACACGGAGGGCACTACGAGCAGTACTTC. Its translation is CASSLERHGGHYEQYF.

This chain connects TRBV15 to TRBJ2-1; 13 bases match TRBD2. V shed 3 bases and J 2 bases; nucleotides not matched to a gene: 10. The CDR3 is 19 amino acids. Germline-derived CDR1 and CDR2 are LNHNV and YYDKDF (reference sequence). Here the CDR3 reads CATSRYQPGLAGTYNEQFF. CDR3 DNA: TGTGCCACCAGCAGGTACCAGCCGGGACTAGCGGGAACCTACAATGAGCAGTTCTTC.

This chain connects TRBV27 to TRBJ2-1, with a possible D match to TRBD2 (5 bases). Germline loops: CDR1 MNHEY, CDR2 SMNVEV (reference sequence). The CDR3 totals 12 residues. The V gene lost 6 bases and the J gene lost 7 bases, with 10 bases spanning the gap. The CDR3, as DNA: TGTGCCAGCAGCCTTAGCGAGAATGAGCAGTTCTTC. Translated: CASSLSENEQFF.

The V and J genes are TRBV6-6 and TRBJ2-2; 7 positions match TRBD2. Unmatched junction bases numbered 5, after V lost 0 bases and J lost 7 bases. The CDR3 runs to 15 residues. CDR1 is MNHNY and CDR2 is SVGAGI in the germline V gene (reference sequence). The CDR3 region has the DNA TGTGCCAGCAGTTACTCACGGGAGGTTTACGGGGAGCTGTTTTTT. Its protein is CASSYSREVYGELFF.